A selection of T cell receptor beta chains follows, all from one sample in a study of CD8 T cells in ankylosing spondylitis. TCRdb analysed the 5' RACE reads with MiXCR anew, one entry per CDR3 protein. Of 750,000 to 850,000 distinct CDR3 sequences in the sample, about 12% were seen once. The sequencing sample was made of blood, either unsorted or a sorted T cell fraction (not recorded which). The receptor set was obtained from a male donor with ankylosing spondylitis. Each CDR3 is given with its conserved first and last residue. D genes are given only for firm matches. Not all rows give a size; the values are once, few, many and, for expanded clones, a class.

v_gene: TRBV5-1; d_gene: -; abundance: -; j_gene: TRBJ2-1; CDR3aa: CASRLGPNNEQFF; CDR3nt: TGCGCCAGCAGACTAGGGCCGAACAATGAGCAGTTCTTC
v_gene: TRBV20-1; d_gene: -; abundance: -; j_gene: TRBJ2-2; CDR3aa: CSARDRITGSNTGELFF; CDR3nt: TGCAGTGCTAGAGACCGAATTACGGGATCGAACACCGGGGAGCTGTTTTTT
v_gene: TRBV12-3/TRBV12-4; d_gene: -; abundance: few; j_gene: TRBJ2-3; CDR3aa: CASIRDLFGDTQYF; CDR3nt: TGTGCCAGCATCCGGGACCTCTTTGGGGATACGCAGTATTTT
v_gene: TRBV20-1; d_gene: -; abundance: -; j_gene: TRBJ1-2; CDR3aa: CSARVVPYGYTF; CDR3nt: TGCAGTGCTAGAGTCGTGCCGTATGGCTACACCTTC
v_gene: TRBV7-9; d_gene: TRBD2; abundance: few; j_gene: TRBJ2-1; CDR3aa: CASSLVGGGANEQFF; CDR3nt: TGTGCCAGCAGCTTAGTCGGCGGGGGGGCCAATGAGCAGTTCTTC
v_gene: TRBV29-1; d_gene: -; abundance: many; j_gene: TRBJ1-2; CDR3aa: CSVEDLSLLLVGVSRGYTF; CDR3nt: TGCAGCGTTGAAGATCTTTCACTTCTTCTAGTGGGTGTCAGCCGTGGCTACACCTTC
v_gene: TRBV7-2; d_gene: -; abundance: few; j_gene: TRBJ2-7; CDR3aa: CASSPEGPWAEQYF; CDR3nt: TGTGCCAGCAGCCCAGAGGGCCCTTGGGCCGAGCAGTACTTC
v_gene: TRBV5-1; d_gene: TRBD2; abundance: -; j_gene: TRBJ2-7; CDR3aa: CASSGTGTSGPTYEQYF; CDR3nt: TGCGCCAGCAGCGGCACCGGGACTAGCGGGCCGACCTACGAGCAGTACTTC
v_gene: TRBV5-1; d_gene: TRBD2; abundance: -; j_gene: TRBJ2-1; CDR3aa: CASSVGLAGFYNEQFF; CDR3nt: TGCGCCAGCAGCGTGGGACTAGCGGGCTTCTACAATGAGCAGTTCTTC
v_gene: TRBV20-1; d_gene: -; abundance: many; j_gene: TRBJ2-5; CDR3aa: CSASSRGRVTQYF; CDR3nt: TGCAGTGCTAGTTCACGGGGCCGGGTGACCCAGTACTTC
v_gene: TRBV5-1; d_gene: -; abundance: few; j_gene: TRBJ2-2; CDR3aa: CASSEVGTGELFF; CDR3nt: TGCGCCAGCAGCGAGGTTGGCACCGGGGAGCTGTTTTTT
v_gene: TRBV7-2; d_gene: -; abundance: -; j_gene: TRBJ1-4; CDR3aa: CASSWTLGTNEKLFF; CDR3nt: TGTGCCAGCAGCTGGACGTTGGGAACTAATGAAAAACTGTTTTTT
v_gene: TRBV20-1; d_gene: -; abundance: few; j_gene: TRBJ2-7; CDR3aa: CSARERTVGSYEQYF; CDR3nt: TGCAGTGCTAGAGAAAGGACGGTGGGTTCCTACGAGCAGTACTTC
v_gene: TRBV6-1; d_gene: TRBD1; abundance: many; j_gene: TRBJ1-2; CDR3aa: CASSRQGTYGYTF; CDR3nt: TGTGCCAGCAGTCGACAGGGCACCTATGGCTACACCTTC
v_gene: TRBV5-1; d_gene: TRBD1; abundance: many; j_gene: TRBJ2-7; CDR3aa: CASSLQQGIYEQYF; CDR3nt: TGCGCCAGCAGCTTGCAACAGGGGATTTACGAGCAGTACTTC
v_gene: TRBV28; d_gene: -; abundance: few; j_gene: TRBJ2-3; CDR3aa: CASSPPRPTDTQYF; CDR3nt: TGTGCCAGCAGTCCTCCACGTCCAACAGATACGCAGTATTTT
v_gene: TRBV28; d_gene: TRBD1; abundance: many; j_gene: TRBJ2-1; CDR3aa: CASSIGSRDSNEQFF; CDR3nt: TGTGCCAGCAGTATCGGAAGCCGGGACAGCAATGAGCAGTTCTTC
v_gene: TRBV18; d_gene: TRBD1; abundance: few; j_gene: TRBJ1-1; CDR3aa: CASSPRTGGNTEAFF; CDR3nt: TGTGCCAGCTCACCTCGGACAGGGGGGAACACTGAAGCTTTCTTT
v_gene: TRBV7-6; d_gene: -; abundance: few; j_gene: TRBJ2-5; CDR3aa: CASSFGHLPGGTQYF; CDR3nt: TGTGCCAGCAGCTTCGGGCACCTTCCTGGGGGGACCCAGTACTTC
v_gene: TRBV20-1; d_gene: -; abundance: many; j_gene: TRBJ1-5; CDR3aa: CSAREGPSNQPQHF; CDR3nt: TGCAGTGCTAGAGAAGGACCTAGCAATCAGCCCCAGCATTTT
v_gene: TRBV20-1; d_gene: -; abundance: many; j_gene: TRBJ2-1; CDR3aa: CSARDQPEKGSNEQFF; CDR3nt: TGCAGTGCTAGAGATCAACCCGAAAAGGGGAGCAATGAGCAGTTCTTC
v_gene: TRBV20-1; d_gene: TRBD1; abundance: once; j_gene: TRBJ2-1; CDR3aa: CSARAMGAGQGVSYNEQFF; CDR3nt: TGCAGTGCTAGGGCCATGGGGGCGGGACAGGGGGTCTCCTACAATGAGCAGTTCTTC
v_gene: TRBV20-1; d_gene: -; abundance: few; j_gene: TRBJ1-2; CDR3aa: CSASFGTFNYGYTF; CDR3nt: TGCAGTGCTAGTTTCGGCACGTTTAACTATGGCTACACCTTC
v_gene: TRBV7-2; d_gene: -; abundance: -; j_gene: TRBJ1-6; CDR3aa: CASSWGTDNSPLHF; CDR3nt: TGTGCCAGCAGCTGGGGTACAGACAATTCACCCCTCCACTTT
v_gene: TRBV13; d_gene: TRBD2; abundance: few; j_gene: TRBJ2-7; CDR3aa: CASSLAGRAGYEQYF; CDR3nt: TGTGCCAGCAGCTTAGCCGGGAGGGCCGGGTACGAGCAGTACTTC
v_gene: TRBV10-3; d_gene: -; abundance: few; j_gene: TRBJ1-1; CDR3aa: CAISERGRTTEAFF; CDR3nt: TGTGCCATCAGTGAGAGGGGAAGAACCACTGAAGCTTTCTTT
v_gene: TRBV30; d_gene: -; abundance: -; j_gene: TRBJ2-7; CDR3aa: CAWSVVGYEQYF; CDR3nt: TGTGCCTGGAGTGTAGTGGGCTACGAGCAGTACTTC
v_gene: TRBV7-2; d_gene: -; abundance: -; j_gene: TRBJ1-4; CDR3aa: CASSLAHATNEKLFF; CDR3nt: TGTGCCAGCAGCTTAGCACACGCAACTAATGAAAAACTGTTTTTT
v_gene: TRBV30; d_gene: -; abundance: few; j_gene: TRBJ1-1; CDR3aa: CAWLGQPNTEAFF; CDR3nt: TGTGCCTGGCTAGGACAGCCGAACACTGAAGCTTTCTTT
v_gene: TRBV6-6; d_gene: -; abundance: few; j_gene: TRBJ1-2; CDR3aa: CASSPQVLYGYTF; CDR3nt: TGTGCCAGCAGTCCTCAGGTCCTCTATGGCTACACCTTC
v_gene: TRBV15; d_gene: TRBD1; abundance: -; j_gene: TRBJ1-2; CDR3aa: CATSRPRLNRGMQPYGYTF; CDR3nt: TGTGCCACCAGCAGACCCCGTCTAAACAGGGGCATGCAACCCTATGGCTACACCTTC
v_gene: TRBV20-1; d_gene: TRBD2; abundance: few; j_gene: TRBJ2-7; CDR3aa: CSARTSGRNNEQYF; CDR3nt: TGCAGTGCTAGGACTAGCGGGAGAAACAACGAGCAGTACTTC
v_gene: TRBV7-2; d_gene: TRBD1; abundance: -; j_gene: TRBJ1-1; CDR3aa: CASSSGQATEAFF; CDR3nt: TGTGCCAGCAGCTCAGGACAGGCCACTGAAGCTTTCTTT
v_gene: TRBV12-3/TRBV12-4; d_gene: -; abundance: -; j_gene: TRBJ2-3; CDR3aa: CASSLTDDTDTQYF; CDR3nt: TGTGCCAGCAGTTTAACAGACGACACAGATACGCAGTATTTT
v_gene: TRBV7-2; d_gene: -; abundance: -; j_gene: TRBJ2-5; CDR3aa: CASRGGEETQYF; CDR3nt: TGTGCCAGCAGGGGGGGTGAAGAGACCCAGTACTTC
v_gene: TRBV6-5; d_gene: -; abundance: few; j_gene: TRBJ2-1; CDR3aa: CASSYYGSGNEQFF; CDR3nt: TGTGCCAGCAGTTACTACGGGAGCGGGAATGAGCAGTTCTTC
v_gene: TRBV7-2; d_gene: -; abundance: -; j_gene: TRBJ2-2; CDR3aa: CGSSLDVTAYTGELFF; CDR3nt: TGTGGCAGCAGCTTAGATGTGACAGCCTACACCGGGGAGCTGTTTTTT
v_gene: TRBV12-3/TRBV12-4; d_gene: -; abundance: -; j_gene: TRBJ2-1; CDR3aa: CASSFLGNDEQFF; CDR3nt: TGTGCCAGCAGTTTTCTGGGTAATGATGAGCAGTTCTTC
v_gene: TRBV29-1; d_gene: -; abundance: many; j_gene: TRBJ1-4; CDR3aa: CSVEDPDNEKLFF; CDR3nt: TGCAGCGTTGAAGATCCAGATAATGAAAAACTGTTTTTT
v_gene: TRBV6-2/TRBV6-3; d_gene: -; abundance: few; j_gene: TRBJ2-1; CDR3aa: CASSYALYRSYNEQFF; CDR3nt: TGTGCCAGCAGTTACGCCCTCTATCGCTCCTACAATGAGCAGTTCTTC
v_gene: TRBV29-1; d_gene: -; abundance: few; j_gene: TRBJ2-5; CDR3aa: CSVERGPFQETQYF; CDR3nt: TGCAGCGTTGAGCGGGGGCCTTTCCAAGAGACCCAGTACTTC
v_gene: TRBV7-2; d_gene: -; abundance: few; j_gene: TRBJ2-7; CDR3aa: CASSVRGRQIYEQYF; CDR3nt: TGTGCCAGCAGCGTTAGGGGACGGCAGATCTACGAGCAGTACTTC
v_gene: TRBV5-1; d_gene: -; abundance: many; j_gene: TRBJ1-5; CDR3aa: CASSLGGQNQPQHF; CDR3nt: TGCGCCAGCAGCTTGGGAGGACAGAATCAGCCCCAGCATTTT
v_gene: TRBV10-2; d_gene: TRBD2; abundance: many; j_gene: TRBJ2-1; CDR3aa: CASMALAGSYNEQFF; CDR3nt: TGCGCCAGCATGGCGTTAGCGGGTTCGTACAATGAGCAGTTCTTC
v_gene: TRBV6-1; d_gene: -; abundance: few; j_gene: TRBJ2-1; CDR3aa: CASSSRVVQEQFF; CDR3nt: TGTGCCAGCAGCTCCCGGGTGGTGCAAGAGCAGTTCTTC
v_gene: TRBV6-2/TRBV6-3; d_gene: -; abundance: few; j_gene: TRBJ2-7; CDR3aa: CASSYSRVGEQYF; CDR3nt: TGTGCCAGCAGTTACTCCCGCGTGGGCGAGCAGTACTTC
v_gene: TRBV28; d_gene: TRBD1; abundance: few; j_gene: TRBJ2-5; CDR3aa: CASSAAPGQGSETQYF; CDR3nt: TGTGCCAGCAGTGCCGCTCCGGGACAGGGCTCGGAGACCCAGTACTTC
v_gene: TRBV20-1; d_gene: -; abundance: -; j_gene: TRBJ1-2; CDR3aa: CSAPRVEGTVDYGYTF; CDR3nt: TGCAGTGCCCCGAGGGTGGAAGGAACGGTTGACTATGGCTACACCTTC
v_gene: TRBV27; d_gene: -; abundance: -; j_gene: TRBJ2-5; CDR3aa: CASSRGYPETQYF; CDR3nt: TGTGCCAGCAGCCGGGGTTACCCGGAGACCCAGTACTTC
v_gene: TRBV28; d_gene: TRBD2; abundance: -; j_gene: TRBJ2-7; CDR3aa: CASSLLSGGAYEQYF; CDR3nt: TGTGCCAGCAGTTTACTAAGCGGGGGGGCCTACGAGCAGTACTTC
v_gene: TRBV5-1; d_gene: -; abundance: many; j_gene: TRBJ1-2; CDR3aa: CASSLAPGDGYTF; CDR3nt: TGCGCCAGCAGCTTGGCCCCAGGCGATGGCTACACCTTC
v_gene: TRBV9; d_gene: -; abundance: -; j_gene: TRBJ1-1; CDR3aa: CASSVGINTEAFF; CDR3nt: TGTGCCAGCAGCGTAGGGATTAACACTGAAGCTTTCTTT
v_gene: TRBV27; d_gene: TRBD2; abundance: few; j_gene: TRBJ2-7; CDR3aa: CASSSSSGRALTREQYF; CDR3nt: TGTGCCAGCAGTTCGAGTAGCGGGAGGGCCTTAACGAGAGAGCAGTACTTC
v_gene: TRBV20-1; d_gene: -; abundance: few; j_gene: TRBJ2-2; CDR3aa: CSARDVSPNTGELFF; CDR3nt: TGCAGTGCTAGAGATGTTTCGCCGAACACCGGGGAGCTGTTTTTT
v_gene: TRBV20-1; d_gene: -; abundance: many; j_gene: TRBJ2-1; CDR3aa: CSARVVAKAIYNEQFF; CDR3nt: TGCAGTGCTAGGGTGGTAGCCAAAGCCATCTACAATGAGCAGTTCTTC